Sequencing of this T cell receptor beta chain was carried out in a study of T cell repertoires in cytomegalovirus infection. Across the whole study: Evidence of both CMV infection and a matching HLA type came from public TCR beta signatures.

Points on this clonotype: Its antigen is undetermined.

TCRdb redid the calling of the reads with MiXCR, one entry per CDR3 protein. The sample has 700,000 to 850,000 distinct CDR3 sequences; 32% are singletons. Whole-study findings and limits: Using cumulative public TCR beta family frequency, the authors identified those who carried CMV together with the relevant HLA. The study found HLA-C-restricted CMV-specific TCR beta clonotypes dominating the ex vivo response.

Sequencing was performed on cultured CD8+ T cells from PBMCs, taken from culture after CMV antigen stimulation. The sequence was obtained from a human donor in good health (CMV status not recorded). Some clones in this sample may be carry-over from other donors' samples.

This CDR3 reads CASSFFTSGGAGTGELFF. Written as DNA, the CDR3 is TGTGCCAGCAGTTTCTTTACTAGCGGGGGGGCCGGCACCGGGGAGCTGTTTTTT. V usage is TRBV28 and J usage is TRBJ2-2; 13 positions agree with TRBD2. This CDR3 has 18 residues. After removal of 3 bases from V and 4 bases from J, the junction contained 8 bases not matched to a gene. Germline V gene sequence: CDR1 MDHEN, CDR2 SYDVKM.